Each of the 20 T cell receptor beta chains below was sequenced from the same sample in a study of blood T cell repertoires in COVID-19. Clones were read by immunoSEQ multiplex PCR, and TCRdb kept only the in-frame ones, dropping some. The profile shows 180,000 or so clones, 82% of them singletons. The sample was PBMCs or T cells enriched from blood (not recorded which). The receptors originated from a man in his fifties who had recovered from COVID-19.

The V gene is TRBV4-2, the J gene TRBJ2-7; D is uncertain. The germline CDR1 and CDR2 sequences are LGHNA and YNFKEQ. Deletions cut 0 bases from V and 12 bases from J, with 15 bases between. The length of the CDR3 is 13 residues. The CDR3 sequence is CASSQDGQVLMYF. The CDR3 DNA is TGTGCCAGCAGCCAAGACGGTCAAGTCCTGATGTACTTC.

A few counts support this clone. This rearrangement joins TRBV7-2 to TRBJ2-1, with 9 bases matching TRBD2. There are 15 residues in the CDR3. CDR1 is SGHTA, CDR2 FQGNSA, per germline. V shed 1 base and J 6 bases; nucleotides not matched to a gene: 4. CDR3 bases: TGTGCCAGCAGCTTAGGGGCGGGAGGGCCCAATGAGCAGTTCTTC. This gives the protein CASSLGAGGPNEQFF.

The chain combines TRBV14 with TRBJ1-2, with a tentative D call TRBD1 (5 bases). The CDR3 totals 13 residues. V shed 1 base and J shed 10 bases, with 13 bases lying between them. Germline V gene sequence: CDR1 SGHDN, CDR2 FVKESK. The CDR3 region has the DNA TGTGCCAGCAGCCAAGCGGCGGGACTTATCTACACCTTC. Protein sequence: CASSQAAGLIYTF.

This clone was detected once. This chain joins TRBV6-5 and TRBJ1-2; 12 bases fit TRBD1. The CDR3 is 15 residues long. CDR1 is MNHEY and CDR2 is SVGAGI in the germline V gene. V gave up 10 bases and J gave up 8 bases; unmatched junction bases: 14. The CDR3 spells CATLGWGQGAQGYTF. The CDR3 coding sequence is TGTGCCACCCTGGGTTGGGGACAGGGGGCGCAAGGCTACACCTTC.

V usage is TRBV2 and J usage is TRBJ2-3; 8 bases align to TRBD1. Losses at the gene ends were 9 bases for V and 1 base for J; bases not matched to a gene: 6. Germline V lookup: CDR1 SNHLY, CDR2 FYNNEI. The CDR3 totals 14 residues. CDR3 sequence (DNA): TGTGCCAGACAGGGGGGACACCGCACAGATACGCAGTATTTT. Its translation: CARQGGHRTDTQYF.

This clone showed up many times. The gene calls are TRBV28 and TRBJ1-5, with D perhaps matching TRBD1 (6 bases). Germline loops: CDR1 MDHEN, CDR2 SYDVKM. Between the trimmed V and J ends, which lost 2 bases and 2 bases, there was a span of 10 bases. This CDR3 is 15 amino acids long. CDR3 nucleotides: TGTGCCAGCAGTTTAAACAGGGTTGGCAATCAGCCCCAGCATTTT. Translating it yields CASSLNRVGNQPQHF. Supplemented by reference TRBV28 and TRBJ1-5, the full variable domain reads DVKVTQSSRYLVKRTGEKVFLECVQDMDHENMFWYRQDPGLGLRLIYFSYDVKMKEKGDIPEGYSVSREKKERFSLILESASTNQTSMYLCASSLNRVGNQPQHFGDGTRLSIL.

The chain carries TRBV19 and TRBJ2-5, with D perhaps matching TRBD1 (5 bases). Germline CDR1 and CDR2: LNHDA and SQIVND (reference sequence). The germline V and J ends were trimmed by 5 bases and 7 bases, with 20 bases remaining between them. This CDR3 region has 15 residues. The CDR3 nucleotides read TGTGCCAGTAGTTCGACAGTACCTCCCCTTGGGACCCAGTACTTC. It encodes CASSSTVPPLGTQYF.

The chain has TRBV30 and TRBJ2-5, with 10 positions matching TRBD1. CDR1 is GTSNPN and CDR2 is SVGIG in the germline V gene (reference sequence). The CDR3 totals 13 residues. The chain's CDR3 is CVVGQGWGKTQYF. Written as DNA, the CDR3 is TGTGTGGTGGGACAGGGGTGGGGGAAGACCCAGTACTTC.

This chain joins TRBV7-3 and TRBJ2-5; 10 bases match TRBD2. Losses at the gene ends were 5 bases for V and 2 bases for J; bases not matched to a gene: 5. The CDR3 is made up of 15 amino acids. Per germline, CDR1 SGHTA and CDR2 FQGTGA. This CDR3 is CASSTGLANQETQYF. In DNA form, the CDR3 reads TGTGCCAGCAGCACGGGACTAGCGAATCAAGAGACCCAGTACTTC.

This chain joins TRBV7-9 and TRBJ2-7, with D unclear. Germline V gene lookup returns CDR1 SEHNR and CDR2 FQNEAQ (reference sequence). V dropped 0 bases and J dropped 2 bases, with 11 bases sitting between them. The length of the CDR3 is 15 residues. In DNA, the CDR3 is TGTGCCAGCAGCTTAGCTTCAGGCGTAGCCTACGAGCAGTACTTC. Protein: CASSLASGVAYEQYF.

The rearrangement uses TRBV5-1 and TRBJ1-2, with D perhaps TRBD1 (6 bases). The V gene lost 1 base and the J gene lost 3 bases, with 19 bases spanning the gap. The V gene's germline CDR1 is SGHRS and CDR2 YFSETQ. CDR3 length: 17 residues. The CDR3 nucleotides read TGCGCCAGCAGCTTGTCCCAAGGGGGGGGTCTGGACTATGGCTACACCTTC. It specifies CASSLSQGGGLDYGYTF.

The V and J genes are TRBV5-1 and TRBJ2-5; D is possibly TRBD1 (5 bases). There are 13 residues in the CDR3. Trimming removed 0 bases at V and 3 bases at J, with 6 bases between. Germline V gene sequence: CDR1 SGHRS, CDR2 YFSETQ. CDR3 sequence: CASSLGQKETQYF. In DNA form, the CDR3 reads TGCGCCAGCAGCTTGGGACAGAAAGAGACCCAGTACTTC. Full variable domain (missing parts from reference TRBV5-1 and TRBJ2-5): KAGVTQTPRYLIKTRGQQVTLSCSPISGHRSVSWYQQTPGQGLQFLFEYFSETQRNKGNFPGRFSGRQFSNSRSEMNVSTLELGDSALYLCASSLGQKETQYFGPGTRLLVL.

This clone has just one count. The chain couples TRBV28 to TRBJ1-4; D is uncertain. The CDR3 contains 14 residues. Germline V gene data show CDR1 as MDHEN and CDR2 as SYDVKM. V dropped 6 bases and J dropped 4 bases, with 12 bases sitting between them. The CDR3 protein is CASRTSGVNEKLFF. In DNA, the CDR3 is TGTGCCAGCAGAACAAGCGGAGTTAATGAAAAACTGTTTTTT.

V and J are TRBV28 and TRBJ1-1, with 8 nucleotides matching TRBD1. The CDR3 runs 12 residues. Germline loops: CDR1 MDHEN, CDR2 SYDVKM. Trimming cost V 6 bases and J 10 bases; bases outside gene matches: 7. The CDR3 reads CASRISGTGAFF. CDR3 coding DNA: TGTGCCAGCAGAATATCCGGGACAGGAGCTTTCTTT.

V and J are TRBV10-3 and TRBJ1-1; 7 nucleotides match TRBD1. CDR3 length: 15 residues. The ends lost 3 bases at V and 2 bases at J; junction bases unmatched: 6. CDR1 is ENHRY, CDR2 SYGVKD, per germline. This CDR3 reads CAISDPTGINTEAFF. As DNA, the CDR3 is TGTGCCATCAGTGACCCGACAGGGATCAACACTGAAGCTTTCTTT.

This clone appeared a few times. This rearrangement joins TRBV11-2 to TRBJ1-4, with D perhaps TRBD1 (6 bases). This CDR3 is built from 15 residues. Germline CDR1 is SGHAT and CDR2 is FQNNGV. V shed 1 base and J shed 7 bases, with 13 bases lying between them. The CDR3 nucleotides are TGTGCCAGCAGCTTAGGTTACAGGGCTGGTGAAAAACTGTTTTTT. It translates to CASSLGYRAGEKLFF.

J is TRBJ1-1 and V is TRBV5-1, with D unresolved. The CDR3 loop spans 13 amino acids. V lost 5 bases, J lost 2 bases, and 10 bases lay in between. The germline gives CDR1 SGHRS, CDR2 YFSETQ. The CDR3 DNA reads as TGCGCCAGCAGGGTCCAGGAAAACACTGAAGCTTTCTTT. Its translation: CASRVQENTEAFF.

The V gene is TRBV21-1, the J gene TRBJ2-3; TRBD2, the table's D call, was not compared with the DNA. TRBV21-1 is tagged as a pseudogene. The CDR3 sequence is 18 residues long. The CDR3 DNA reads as TGTGCCAGCAGCCGAGCTACTACTAGCGGGAGTAATGCAGATACGCAGTATTTT. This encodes CASSRATTSGSNADTQYF.

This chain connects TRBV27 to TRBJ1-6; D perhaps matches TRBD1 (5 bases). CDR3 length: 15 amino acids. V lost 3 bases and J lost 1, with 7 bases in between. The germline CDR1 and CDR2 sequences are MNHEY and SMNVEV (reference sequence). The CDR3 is CASSFAGSYNSPLHF. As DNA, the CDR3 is TGTGCCAGCAGTTTTGCAGGGTCCTATAATTCACCCCTCCACTTT.

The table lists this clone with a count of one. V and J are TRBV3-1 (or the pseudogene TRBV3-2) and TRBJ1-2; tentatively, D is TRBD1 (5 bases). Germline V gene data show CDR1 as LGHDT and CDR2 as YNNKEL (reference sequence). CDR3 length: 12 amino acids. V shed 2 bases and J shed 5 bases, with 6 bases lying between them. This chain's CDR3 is CASSQQGYGYTF. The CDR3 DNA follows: TGTGCCAGCAGCCAACAGGGATATGGCTACACCTTC.